These 22 T cell receptor beta chains share one sample of origin, sequenced in a study of radiation and T cells in renal cell carcinoma. Time point noted: baseline pretreatment blood. Described treatment: 15 Gy SBRT to primary tumor, nephrectomy 4 weeks later. Using immunoSEQ multiplex PCR, the repertoire was profiled, and TCRdb retains in-frame clones only, with some absent. This table has about 140,000 clones, approximately 82% appearing once. The material was blood, obtained from a patient whose treatment included radiotherapy and nephrectomy. The receptors originated from a woman aged 45-59 years with renal cell carcinoma.

J is TRBJ2-1 and V is TRBV19; D gene unclear. Between the trimmed V and J ends, which lost 1 base and 4 bases, there was a span of 11 bases. CDR1 LNHDA and CDR2 SQIVND come from the germline V gene (reference sequence). This CDR3 has 15 residues. In nucleotides, the CDR3 is TGTGCCAGTAGTATAGCCGCTTCTAAGTACAATGAGCAGTTCTTC. It encodes CASSIAASKYNEQFF.

This clone was counted only a few times. Other DNA sequences from this sample encode an identical CDR3 as well. V and J are TRBV20-1 and TRBJ2-5; D call uncertain. In germline, CDR1 is DFQATT, CDR2 SNEGSKA (reference sequence). Trimming removed 5 bases from V and 5 bases from J, with 9 bases in between. CDR3 length equals 11 residues. In DNA form, the CDR3 reads TGCAGTGCTCGGGTGGGGGAGACCCAGTACTTC. Its translation: CSARVGETQYF.

This clone was counted between two and nine times. This CDR3 reads CASSHRGGDTEAFF. The DNA for the CDR3 is TGTGCCAGCAGTCACCGTGGGGGAGACACTGAAGCTTTCTTT. V usage is TRBV6-5 and J usage is TRBJ1-1; possibly TRBD1 for D (5 bases). Germline loops: CDR1 MNHEY, CDR2 SVGAGI. This CDR3 is built from 14 residues. Trimming took 5 bases from V and 3 from J, leaving 13 bases between them.

The rearrangement uses TRBV7-8 and TRBJ1-1, with TRBD1 as a possible D gene (6 bases). Trimming left V 4 bases short and J 4 bases short, with 13 bases between. Germline CDR1 SGHVS, CDR2 FQNEAQ. This CDR3 comprises 14 residues. CDR3: CASSSVGAVTEAFF. The CDR3 DNA sequence: TGTGCCAGCAGCTCCGTGGGGGCGGTCACTGAAGCTTTCTTT.

V is TRBV6-4 and J is TRBJ2-3; 14 bases line up with TRBD2. Per germline, CDR1 MRHNA and CDR2 SNTAGT. The CDR3 contains 16 residues. The V and J ends lost 0 bases and 4 bases, in that order; junction bases with no gene match: 0. The chain's CDR3 is CASSDSTSGGADTQYF. The CDR3 DNA reads as TGTGCCAGCAGTGACTCGACTAGCGGGGGGGCAGATACGCAGTATTTT.

The chain recombines TRBV7-6 with TRBJ2-7; 12 nucleotides match TRBD2. The germline V gene has CDR1 SGHVS and CDR2 FNYEAQ. The CDR3 extends over 20 amino acids. V gave up 4 bases and J gave up 4 bases; unmatched junction bases: 20. In nucleotides, the CDR3 is TGTGCCAGCAGCTCGACGCCGGGACTAGCGGGCCGCAAGGGGGTATACGAGCAGTACTTC. Protein: CASSSTPGLAGRKGVYEQYF.

This clone was recorded only once. CDR3 protein: CASSLRGQGAVNTEAFF. The DNA for the CDR3 is TGTGCCAGCAGCTTGAGGGGACAGGGGGCGGTGAACACTGAAGCTTTCTTT. The V call is TRBV5-5, the J call TRBJ1-1, with 12 bases fitting TRBD1. The germline CDR1 and CDR2 sequences are SGHKS and YYEKEE (reference sequence). CDR3 length: 17 residues. With 1 base clipped from V and 0 bases from J, the junction kept 4 bases outside the gene matches.

This clone was seen only a few times. The gene calls are TRBV7-8 and TRBJ2-7; TRBD2 matches 15 bases. The CDR3 runs 14 residues. With 5 bases clipped from V and 6 bases from J, the junction kept 2 bases outside the gene matches. Looked up from germline, CDR1 is SGHVS and CDR2 is FQNEAQ. The CDR3 reads CASSPGLAGGEQYF. The CDR3 region has the DNA TGTGCCAGCAGCCCGGGACTAGCGGGGGGCGAGCAGTACTTC.

The V gene is TRBV25-1, the J gene TRBJ2-7; D gene ambiguous. CDR3 length equals 11 residues. V lost 3 bases to trimming and J lost 4 bases, with 4 bases between them. CDR1 is MGHDK and CDR2 is SYGVNS in the germline V gene. CDR3 coding DNA: TGTGCCAGCAGTGACTGGTACGAGCAGTACTTC. This translates into CASSDWYEQYF.

This clone was recorded a few times. The V gene is TRBV7-2, the J gene TRBJ2-7; possibly TRBD1 for D (6 bases). The germline gives CDR1 SGHTA, CDR2 FQGNSA. Trimming removed 1 base at V and 7 bases at J, with 14 bases between. CDR3 length: 14 amino acids. The CDR3 sequence is CASSLEDRLLEQYF. The CDR3 region has the DNA TGTGCCAGCAGCTTAGAGGACAGATTGTTGGAGCAGTACTTC.

In the case of this clone: Other DNA sequences of this sample code for an identical CDR3. The genes are TRBV7-2 and TRBJ2-7; 8 positions agree with TRBD1. Germline values: CDR1 SGHTA, CDR2 FQGNSA. The V gene end was trimmed by 5 bases and the J gene end by 1 base; junction bases not matched to a gene: 4. The CDR3 runs 14 residues. CDR3 coding DNA: TGTGCCAGCAGCGGGACAGGTACTTCCTACGAGCAGTACTTC. Translation gives CASSGTGTSYEQYF. Complete variable domain (other parts from reference TRBV7-2 and TRBJ2-7): GAGVSQSPSNKVTEKGKDVELRCDPISGHTALYWYRQSLGQGLEFLIYFQGNSAPDKSGLPSDRFSAERTGGSVSTLTIQRTQQEDSAVYLCASSGTGTSYEQYFGPGTRLTVT.

This sequence joins TRBV13 and TRBJ2-7, with TRBD1 matching over 8 bases. J gave up 7 bases and V 5 bases, and 10 bases lay outside the gene matches. The germline gives CDR1 PRHDT, CDR2 FYEKMQ (reference sequence). The CDR3 sequence is 14 residues long. CDR3 coding DNA: TGTGCCAGCAGCACCCGGCAGGGGGCGCGAGAGCAGTACTTC. This sequence encodes CASSTRQGAREQYF.

The chain joins TRBV10-2 to TRBJ2-5; 7 bases align to TRBD2. The ends lost 2 bases at V and 5 bases at J; junction bases unmatched: 5. From germline, CDR1 is WSHSY and CDR2 SAAADI. The CDR3 consists of 14 residues. CDR3 protein: CASSERGGAETQYF. In nucleotides, the CDR3 is TGCGCCAGCAGTGAGAGGGGAGGGGCTGAGACCCAGTACTTC.

This chain links TRBV9 with TRBJ2-2; no definite D call. V lost 0 bases and J lost 4, with 7 bases in between. The germline gives CDR1 SGDLS, CDR2 YYNGEE. CDR3 length: 14 amino acids. The CDR3 sequence: CASSVAATTGELFF. As DNA, the CDR3 is TGTGCCAGCAGCGTAGCCGCCACCACCGGGGAGCTGTTTTTT.

The J gene is TRBJ2-7, the V gene TRBV28, with a tentative D call TRBD2 (6 bases). With 5 bases removed from V and 5 bases from J, the gap between germline ends came to 19 bases. Per the germline V gene, CDR1 is MDHEN and CDR2 is SYDVKM. This CDR3 comprises 15 residues. The CDR3 DNA reads TGTGCCAGCAGTCCCCCCGGGACTGCCGACCACGAGCAGTACTTC. Translation gives CASSPPGTADHEQYF.

CDR3 in amino acids: CASRDQVGYTF. The CDR3 DNA reads TGTGCCAGCAGAGATCAGGTCGGCTACACCTTC. The chain uses TRBV5-4 and TRBJ1-2; D is undetermined. This CDR3 spans 11 amino acids. V was clipped by 5 bases and J by 8 bases, with 10 bases between them. The V gene's germline CDR1 is SGHNT and CDR2 YYREEE (reference sequence).

The chain recombines TRBV29-1 with TRBJ1-1, with unresolved D. The germline V and J ends were trimmed by 4 bases and 9 bases, with 18 bases remaining between them. The CDR3 has 13 residues. From germline, CDR1 is SQVTM and CDR2 ANQGSEA. CDR3 in amino acids: CSVVLDDASQAFF. Here the CDR3 DNA reads TGCAGCGTTGTTCTTGACGACGCATCACAAGCTTTCTTT.

The J gene is TRBJ1-1, the V gene TRBV9; TRBD1 is a possible D gene (5 bases). CDR1 is SGDLS and CDR2 is YYNGEE in the germline V gene. The CDR3 runs 13 residues. V lost 3 bases and J lost 8, with 14 bases in between. This chain's CDR3 is CASSATDWGEAFF. CDR3 bases: TGTGCCAGCAGCGCGACGGATTGGGGGGAAGCTTTCTTT.

Turning to this clone: Other nucleotide sequences from this sample produce the same CDR3. This sequence joins TRBV18 and TRBJ2-3; 7 bases are a match to TRBD1. Germline V CDR1 and CDR2: KGHSH, LQKENI. This CDR3 is 15 amino acids long. J gave up 3 bases and V 3 bases, and 6 bases lay outside the gene matches. CDR3 sequence (DNA): TGTGCCAGCTCACCCCGGGACAGAGGAACAGATACGCAGTATTTT. It translates to CASSPRDRGTDTQYF.

CDR3 in amino acids: CAWTPRGSGGYTF. CDR3 in DNA: TGTGCCTGGACCCCCAGAGGTTCGGGCGGCTACACCTTC. The genes are TRBV30 and TRBJ1-2; D is undetermined. Between the trimmed V and J ends, which lost 4 bases and 8 bases, there was a span of 17 bases. The CDR3 extends over 13 amino acids. CDR1 is GTSNPN and CDR2 is SVGIG in the germline V gene (reference sequence).

The chain uses TRBV30 and TRBJ1-1; 8 positions match TRBD1. The CDR3 spans 16 residues. The V gene end was trimmed by 3 bases and the J gene end by 4 bases; junction bases not matched to a gene: 13. Germline loops: CDR1 GTSNPN, CDR2 SVGIG (reference sequence). The CDR3 region is CAWSPPRDRGGTEAFF. The CDR3 DNA sequence: TGTGCCTGGAGCCCCCCCCGAGACAGGGGAGGCACTGAAGCTTTCTTT.

This sequence joins TRBV28 and TRBJ1-1; a weak D match, TRBD1 (5 bases). The germline gives CDR1 MDHEN, CDR2 SYDVKM. V was trimmed by 4 bases and J by 1 base, leaving 13 bases between them. This CDR3 has 15 residues. CDR3 loop: CASSSRGGSNTEAFF. The CDR3 DNA sequence: TGTGCCAGCAGTTCCCGGGGCGGCTCGAACACTGAAGCTTTCTTT.